Listed below are T cell receptor beta chains from one sample, sequenced in a study of somatic reversion in DOCK8 deficiency. From the multiplex PCR reads, TCRdb called clonotypes with MiXCR, one entry per CDR3 protein. In the table there are 1,400 or so distinct CDR3 sequences, under 20% of which are singletons. Sequencing was done on a sample of blood. The receptors were gathered from a human donor with DOCK8 deficiency. CDR3s include the opening cysteine and the closing phenylalanine or tryptophan. The D gene is left open where the match is weak. Clone size is stated in some rows and not others, as once, few, many or a class when expanded.

TRBV10-3,medium-sized,-,TRBJ1-2,TGTGCCATCAGTGCCGACGGATCTAACTATGGCTACACCTTC,CAISADGSNYGYTF
TRBV20-1,medium-sized,TRBD1,TRBJ1-4,TGCAGTGCTCGACGGGGGACAGGGGGTGAAAAACTGTTTTTT,CSARRGTGGEKLFF
TRBV6-2/TRBV6-3,-,TRBD1,TRBJ1-2,TGTGCCAGCAGTTACGCCGGGACAGGGCTATATGGCTACACCTTC,CASSYAGTGLYGYTF
TRBV20-1,medium-sized,TRBD1,TRBJ1-1,TGCGGGGGAACCGACAGGGGGCTTGTGAACACTGAAGCTTTCTTT,CGGTDRGLVNTEAFF
TRBV29-1,many,-,TRBJ1-1,TGCAGCGTTGTGGTAGGGTTGGGCACTGAAGCTTTCTTT,CSVVVGLGTEAFF
TRBV3-1,medium-sized,-,TRBJ1-6,TGTGCCAGCAGCCAAGAACATATGGGGTATTCACCCCTCCACTTT,CASSQEHMGYSPLHF
TRBV7-3,-,-,TRBJ2-1,TGTGCCAGCAGCTTAAGTGCGAACAATGAGCAGTTCTTC,CASSLSANNEQFF
TRBV6-2/TRBV6-3,many,-,TRBJ2-7,TGTGCCAGCAGTTCCGTGTGGGATGCCCCCTACGAGCAGTACTTC,CASSSVWDAPYEQYF
TRBV4-3,many,-,TRBJ1-1,TGCGCCAGCAGCCAAGATCTGAGGTACACTGAAGCTTTCTTT,CASSQDLRYTEAFF
TRBV7-9,-,-,TRBJ1-2,TGTGCCAGCAGTCCGACGGTGAACTATGGCTACACCTTC,CASSPTVNYGYTF
TRBV7-2,-,-,TRBJ1-4,TGTGCCAGCAGCTTAGACAGGACTACCCGGGCACTGTTTTTT,CASSLDRTTRALFF
TRBV4-3,medium-sized,-,TRBJ1-6,TGCGCCAGCAGCCAAGATCGTAACGGGGTTCATTCACCCCTCCACTTT,CASSQDRNGVHSPLHF
TRBV5-1,many,-,TRBJ1-1,TGCGCCAGCAGCTTTATCAACAGAGCCCTAATGAACACTGAAGCTTTCTTT,CASSFINRALMNTEAFF
TRBV5-1,many,-,TRBJ2-3,TGCGCCAGCAGCTTGGAGTTCACAGATACGCAGTATTTT,CASSLEFTDTQYF
TRBV12-3/TRBV12-4,medium-sized,-,TRBJ1-4,TGTGCCAGCAGACCAGGAGGGGATGAAAAACTGTTTTTT,CASRPGGDEKLFF
TRBV4-3,-,-,TRBJ1-3,TGCACCAGCAGCCAAGGGGTTGAGGGTGGAAACACCATATATTTT,CTSSQGVEGGNTIYF
TRBV6-2/TRBV6-3,-,-,TRBJ1-5,TGTGCCAGCGGGGCAGAGAGTTATCAGCCCCAGCATTTT,CASGAESYQPQHF
TRBV6-6,-,-,TRBJ1-1,TGTGCCAGCAGCTCTATGCGGGGGGAGGGCACTGAAGCTTTCTTT,CASSSMRGEGTEAFF
TRBV6-2/TRBV6-3,-,-,TRBJ1-2,TGTGCCAGCAGGGCCACACAGAACTATGGCTACACCTTC,CASRATQNYGYTF
TRBV20-1,medium-sized,-,TRBJ1-2,TGCAGTGCTAGAGCTCCCGGGCCCTTAGAGGATGGCTACACCTTC,CSARAPGPLEDGYTF
TRBV4-2,few,-,TRBJ1-5,TGTGCCAGCAGCCAAGAGGACAGCGGCCGGCCCCAGCATTTT,CASSQEDSGRPQHF
TRBV3-1,many,TRBD1,TRBJ2-7,TGTGCCAGCAGCCAAGGTTCAGGGGGCTCCTACGAGCAGTACTTC,CASSQGSGGSYEQYF
TRBV25-1,once,TRBD1,TRBJ2-7,TGTGCCAGCAACAGGGGCTCCTACGAGCAGTACTTC,CASNRGSYEQYF
TRBV7-9,-,-,TRBJ1-2,TGTGCCAGCAGCCTACGGACGGCCTATGGCTACACCTTC,CASSLRTAYGYTF
TRBV28,few,-,TRBJ2-7,TGTGCCAGCAGTTCCGGGACAGTTACCGGGGGCGAGCAGTACTTC,CASSSGTVTGGEQYF
TRBV20-1,-,TRBD2,TRBJ2-1,TGCAGTGCTAGAGAGGCTAGCGGGGGGGCAAATGAGCAGTTCTTC,CSAREASGGANEQFF
TRBV10-2,many,-,TRBJ1-1,TGCGCCAGCAGTGAATCAGGGGTTAGGACTGAAGCTTTCTTT,CASSESGVRTEAFF
TRBV6-2/TRBV6-3,many,-,TRBJ1-1,TGTGCCAGCGGGAAAATGAACACTGAAGCTTTCTTT,CASGKMNTEAFF
TRBV28,medium-sized,TRBD1,TRBJ1-6,TGTGCCAGCAGTATTAGGACAGGGGTGAGTTATAATTCACCCCTCCACTTT,CASSIRTGVSYNSPLHF
TRBV4-3,many,-,TRBJ1-1,TGCGCCAGCAGCCAAGATCCGCGGGGGATCGGCACTGAAGCTTTCTTT,CASSQDPRGIGTEAFF
TRBV7-2,many,-,TRBJ1-3,TGTGCCAGCAGCTTAGTACAGGGTGTCCCTGGAAACACCATATATTTT,CASSLVQGVPGNTIYF
TRBV6-6,many,-,TRBJ1-5,TGTGCCAGCAGTCAGGGACCTACTCAGCCCCAGCATTTT,CASSQGPTQPQHF
TRBV11-1,-,-,TRBJ2-3,TGTGCCAGCAGCTTTAAGGGAGATACGCAGTATTTT,CASSFKGDTQYF
TRBV5-6,medium-sized,-,TRBJ1-2,TGTGCCAGCAGCTCTATATTTGGACAGACCTCTAACTATGGCTACACCTTC,CASSSIFGQTSNYGYTF
TRBV6-1,many,-,TRBJ1-5,TGTGCCAGCGGACGCCCGGGTCCCCAGCATTTT,CASGRPGPQHF
TRBV18,-,-,TRBJ1-2,TGTGCCAGCTCCCTCGACAGGAGGGATGGCTACACCTTC,CASSLDRRDGYTF
TRBV5-1,-,TRBD1,TRBJ1-4,TGCGCCAGCAGCCCCGGGACAGAAAATGAAAAACTGTTTTTT,CASSPGTENEKLFF
TRBV5-4,many,-,TRBJ1-5,TGTGCCAGCAGCTTGATGGCATCGGGGGGCAATCAGCCCCAGCATTTT,CASSLMASGGNQPQHF
TRBV20-1,many,-,TRBJ1-2,TGCAGTGCTCTCCGTCCTACATGGGTTCCTAACTATGGCTACACCTTC,CSALRPTWVPNYGYTF
TRBV28,medium-sized,-,TRBJ1-2,TGTGCCAGCAGTAGCACGGACCTCGGCTACACCTTC,CASSSTDLGYTF
TRBV25-1,-,-,TRBJ1-3,TGTGCCAGCAGAACAGGAAACACCATATATTTT,CASRTGNTIYF
TRBV9,few,-,TRBJ1-1,TGTGCCAGCAGCGTAGTGGACAGCTACACTGAAGCTTTCTTT,CASSVVDSYTEAFF
TRBV5-1,-,-,TRBJ2-7,TGCGCCAGCAGAGAAGCGGGACAGATCTACGAGCAGTACTTC,CASREAGQIYEQYF
TRBV5-6,medium-sized,-,TRBJ1-2,TGTGCCAGCAGCTTGGATACAGCTAACTATGGCTACACCTTC,CASSLDTANYGYTF
TRBV6-6,few,-,TRBJ1-2,TGTGCCAGCAGTTATGATCCCCCAGAGGGCTACACCTTC,CASSYDPPEGYTF
TRBV4-3,-,-,TRBJ1-6,TGCGCCAGCAGCCAATATATACCTCGGACAGTTATTAATTCACCCCTCCACTTT,CASSQYIPRTVINSPLHF
TRBV27,-,-,TRBJ1-2,TGTGCCAGCAGTTTTCACGGGTCACGAGGAGGCTACACCTTC,CASSFHGSRGGYTF
TRBV20-1,many,-,TRBJ1-2,TGCAGTGCTAGACTGGACACTAACTATGGCTACACCTTC,CSARLDTNYGYTF
TRBV11-2,medium-sized,TRBD2,TRBJ2-3,TGTGCCAGCAGCCCCTTTCTGGGGGGGTTAACAGATACGCAGTATTTT,CASSPFLGGLTDTQYF
TRBV4-3,many,-,TRBJ1-6,TGCGCCAGCAGCAGGGAGCAAGGGGCCGGTGAAGATAATTCACCCCTCCACTTT,CASSREQGAGEDNSPLHF
TRBV6-1,few,TRBD1,TRBJ1-1,TGTGCCAGCAGTGAAGCCCTCGACAGGGTGGCCACTGAAGCTTTCTTT,CASSEALDRVATEAFF
TRBV5-1,-,TRBD1,TRBJ2-1,TGCGCCAGCAGCTTGGGAATAAATTTGGACAGGGCACCAAACAATGAGCAGTTCTTC,CASSLGINLDRAPNNEQFF